Listed below are T cell receptor beta chains from one sample, sequenced in a study of patients and donors after allogeneic stem cell transplantation. One entry per CDR3 protein, called by TCRdb with MiXCR from the RT-PCR reads. The data contain 40,000 to 45,000 distinct CDR3 sequences, around a third of them singletons. Input material: blood, either unsorted or a sorted T cell fraction (not recorded which). The source is a human donor who was either an allogeneic HSCT recipient or a stem cell or donor lymphocyte infusion donor (not recorded which). It is not recorded whose cells these are; they may come from a transplant donor. The CDR3 runs from the conserved cysteine through the conserved F or W. The D gene is left open where the match is weak. Size tells how often a clone was seen (once, few, many) or the class of an expanded clone, and some rows leave it out.

>NA|TRBV10-2|TRBJ1-5|TRBD1
TGCGCCAGCAGTGAGTTTGGACAGGGCAATCAGCCCCAGCATTTT
CASSEFGQGNQPQHF
>few|TRBV20-1|TRBJ1-5|NA
TGCAGTGCTAGTAGCCCGGCGTATCAGCCCCAGCATTTT
CSASSPAYQPQHF
>NA|TRBV7-8|TRBJ1-4|NA
TGTGCCAGCAGCCTGACTGGGGGGAGGAATGAAAAACTGTTTTTT
CASSLTGGRNEKLFF
>few|TRBV12-3/TRBV12-4|TRBJ2-7|TRBD1
TGTGCCAGCAGATCCTCAGGGGGCGCAGGAGGTGAGCAGTACTTC
CASRSSGGAGGEQYF
>many|TRBV7-3|TRBJ1-2|NA
TGTGCCAGCAGCCTCGACATCGGCTATGGCTACACCTTC
CASSLDIGYGYTF
>NA|TRBV5-1|TRBJ2-7|TRBD1
TGCGCCAGCAGCTTGACAGGGGGCGAGCAGTACTTC
CASSLTGGEQYF
>NA|TRBV28|TRBJ1-2|NA
TGTGCCAGCTGGGTCCCGGGAAGGTCGGCTAACTATGGCTACACCTTC
CASWVPGRSANYGYTF
>NA|TRBV10-3|TRBJ2-7|NA
TGTACCATCAGTGAGATCAGTGACGAGCAGTACTTC
CTISEISDEQYF
>NA|TRBV4-3|TRBJ1-1|NA
TGCGCCAGCAGCCAGACCCCCGGGGGGCGCTCTATCGCTTTCTTT
CASSQTPGGRSIAFF
>few|TRBV4-2|TRBJ1-5|NA
TGTGCCAGCAGCCAAGCAGTGACACAGGGCAATCAGCCCCAGCATTTT
CASSQAVTQGNQPQHF
>few|TRBV3-1|TRBJ2-5|TRBD1
TGTGCCAGCAGCCTAAGACAGGGAAGAGAGACCCAGTACTTC
CASSLRQGRETQYF
>NA|TRBV9|TRBJ2-2|NA
TGTGCCAGCAGCAGAAACCAGGGGAGCTTTGGAACCGGGGAGCTGTTTTTT
CASSRNQGSFGTGELFF
>NA|TRBV20-1|TRBJ2-1|NA
TGCAGTGCTACCTTGGGACTCCGATACAATGAGCAGTTCTTC
CSATLGLRYNEQFF
>NA|TRBV4-1|TRBJ1-2|NA
TGCGCCAGCAGCCAAGAAGCCCGGTCAATCCATTATGGCTACACCTTC
CASSQEARSIHYGYTF